Sequencing of this T cell receptor beta chain was carried out in a study of blood T cell repertoires in COVID-19. The germline V gene encodes CDR1 LGHDT and CDR2 YNNKEL (reference sequence). The CDR3 spans 16 residues. After removal of 2 bases from V and 6 bases from J, the junction contained 4 bases not matched to a gene. The assay was immunoSEQ multiplex PCR, and TCRdb's table has in-frame clones only and misses some. The table lists approximately 74,000 clones, around 87% of them singletons, with around 1.2% in the top ten. The genes are TRBV3-1 (or the pseudogene TRBV3-2) and TRBJ2-1, with TRBD2 identical over 13 bases. Specimen: peripheral blood. This receptor was obtained from a woman aged 60-75 years with acute or convalescent COVID-19. CDR3: CASSQWTSGSSNEQFF. The CDR3 DNA sequence: TGTGCCAGCAGCCAATGGACTAGCGGGAGCAGCAATGAGCAGTTCTTC.